The entry below describes one TCR beta chain. Vbeta (60) and Jbeta (13) primers were used in the PCR. TCRdb's table, derived via immunoSEQ multiplex PCR, lists solely in-frame clones and lacks some. The sample's table shows tens of thousands of clones. The data originate from a study of cytomegalovirus exposure and HLA in healthy donors. This sequence was found in a young man in good health and CMV-seropositive. Sample: PBMCs.

The CDR3 DNA sequence: TGTGCCAGCACGGAAACCGACCTAGGAAGGTCACCCCTCCACTTT. Its translation is CASTETDLGRSPLHF. This chain links TRBV6-5 with TRBJ1-6, with D unresolved. There are 15 residues in the CDR3. From germline, CDR1 is MNHEY and CDR2 SVGAGI. Trimming left V 7 bases short and J 10 bases short, with 20 bases between.